The T cell receptor beta chain under discussion was sequenced for a study of T cell responses to AZD1222 COVID-19 vaccine. Study as a whole: Pooled samples include second doses given at about 4 or 12 weeks.

Libraries were prepared by immunoSEQ multiplex PCR; TCRdb keeps only in-frame clonotypes and omits some of them. The repertoire holds around 140,000 clones, with around 91% as singletons. Source: peripheral blood, taken on day 0 of AZD1222 vaccination. The clonotype was recovered from an adult in good health.

CDR3 nucleotide sequence: TGTGCCAGCAGTGATCAGGGATCAGAGACCCAGTACTTC. Amino acid sequence: CASSDQGSETQYF. This rearrangement joins TRBV6-1 to TRBJ2-5; D may be TRBD1 (5 bases). The CDR3 is made up of 13 amino acids. With 3 bases removed from V and 4 bases from J, the gap between germline ends came to 9 bases. CDR1 is MNHNS and CDR2 is SASEGT in the germline V gene.